This TCR beta chain comes out of a study of blood T cell repertoires in COVID-19. Background on the study: Specimens from acute and convalescent COVID-19 originated in the United States, Italy and Spain.

The protocol was immunoSEQ multiplex PCR, while the TCRdb copy is restricted to in-frame clones and leaves out a portion. The sample holds some 50,000 clones, more than 80% seen once. The CDR3 is 13 residues long. The V gene lost 5 bases and the J gene lost 5 bases, with 13 bases spanning the gap. In germline, CDR1 is SGHAT, CDR2 FQDESV (reference sequence). This clonotype was sampled from an elderly man in a cohort sampled during active COVID-19. This rearrangement joins TRBV11-1 to TRBJ2-7; maybe TRBD1 (5 bases). The source material was peripheral blood. Here the CDR3 reads CASSPSLGDEQYF. CDR3 sequence (DNA): TGTGCCAGCAGCCCCTCCTTAGGGGACGAGCAGTACTTC. The variable domain in full, with the rest retrieved from reference TRBV11-1 and TRBJ2-7, is EAEVAQSPRYKITEKSQAVAFWCDPISGHATLYWYRQILGQGPELLVQFQDESVVDDSQLPKDRFSAERLKGVDSTLKIQPAELGDSAMYLCASSPSLGDEQYFGPGTRLTVT.